This T cell receptor beta chain is from a study of blood T cell repertoires in COVID-19. As for the study in general: The United States, Italy and Spain were the sources of the acute and convalescent COVID-19 samples.

The CDR3 runs to 15 residues. The V gene's germline CDR1 is MDHEN and CDR2 SYDVKM. Between the trimmed V and J ends, which lost 4 bases and 2 bases, there was a span of 11 bases. The method was immunoSEQ multiplex PCR; TCRdb's version includes in-frame clones alone and lacks a portion of them. The repertoire holds about 290,000 clones, with 85% as singletons. The chain joins TRBV28 to TRBJ1-4, with a tentative D call TRBD1 (6 bases). This TCR was sampled from a woman aged 45-65 years with active or convalescent COVID-19. The sequenced sample was peripheral blood. The CDR3 here is CASSYAGVTNEKLFF. CDR3 in DNA: TGTGCCAGCAGTTACGCAGGGGTCACTAATGAAAAACTGTTTTTT.